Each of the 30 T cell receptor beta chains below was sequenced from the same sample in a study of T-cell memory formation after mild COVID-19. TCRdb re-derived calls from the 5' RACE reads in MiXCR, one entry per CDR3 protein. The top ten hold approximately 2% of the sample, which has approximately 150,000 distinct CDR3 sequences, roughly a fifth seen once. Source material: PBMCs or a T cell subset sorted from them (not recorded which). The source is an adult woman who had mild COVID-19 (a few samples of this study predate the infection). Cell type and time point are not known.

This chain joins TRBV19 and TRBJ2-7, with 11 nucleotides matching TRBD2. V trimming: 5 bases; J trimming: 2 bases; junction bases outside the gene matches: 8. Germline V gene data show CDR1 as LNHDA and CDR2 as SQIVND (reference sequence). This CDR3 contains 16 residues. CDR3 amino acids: CASSAGTSGLTYEQYF. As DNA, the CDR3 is TGTGCCAGTAGTGCCGGGACTAGCGGTCTGACCTACGAGCAGTACTTC.

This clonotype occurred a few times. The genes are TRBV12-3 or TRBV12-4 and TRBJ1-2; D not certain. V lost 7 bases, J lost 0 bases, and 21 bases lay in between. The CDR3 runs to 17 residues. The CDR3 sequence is CASINPREPRPNYGYTF. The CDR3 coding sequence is TGTGCCAGCATAAACCCTCGGGAACCACGGCCTAACTATGGCTACACCTTC.

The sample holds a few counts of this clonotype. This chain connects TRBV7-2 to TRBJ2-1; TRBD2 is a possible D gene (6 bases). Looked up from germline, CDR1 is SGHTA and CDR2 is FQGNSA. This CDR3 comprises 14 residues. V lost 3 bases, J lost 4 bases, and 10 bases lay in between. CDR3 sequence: CASSFLRGYNEQFF. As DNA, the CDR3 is TGTGCCAGCAGCTTTTTGCGGGGTTACAATGAGCAGTTCTTC.

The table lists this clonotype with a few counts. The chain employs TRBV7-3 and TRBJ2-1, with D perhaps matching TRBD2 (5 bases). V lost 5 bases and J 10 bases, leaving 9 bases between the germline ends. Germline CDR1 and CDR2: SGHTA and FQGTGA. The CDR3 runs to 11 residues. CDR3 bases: TGTGCCAGCAGCCGGGCGGGCGAGCAGTTCTTC. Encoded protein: CASSRAGEQFF.

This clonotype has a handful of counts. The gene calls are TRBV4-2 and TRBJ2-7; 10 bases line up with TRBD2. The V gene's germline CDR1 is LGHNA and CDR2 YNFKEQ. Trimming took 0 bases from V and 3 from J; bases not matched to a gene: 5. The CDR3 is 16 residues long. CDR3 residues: CASSQDGLAGGYEQYF. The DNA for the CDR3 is TGTGCCAGCAGCCAAGACGGGTTAGCGGGAGGCTACGAGCAGTACTTC.

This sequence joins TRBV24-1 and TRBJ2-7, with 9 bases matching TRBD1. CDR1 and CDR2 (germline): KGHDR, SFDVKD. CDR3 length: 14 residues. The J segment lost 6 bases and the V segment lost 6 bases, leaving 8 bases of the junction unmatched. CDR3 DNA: TGTGCCACCAGTAAAGGACAGGGGTTCGCCGAGCAGTACTTC. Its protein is CATSKGQGFAEQYF.

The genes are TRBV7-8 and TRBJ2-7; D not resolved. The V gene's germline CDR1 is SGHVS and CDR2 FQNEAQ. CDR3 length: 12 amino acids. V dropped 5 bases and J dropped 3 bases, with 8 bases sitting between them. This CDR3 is CASSVDGYEQYF. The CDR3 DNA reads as TGTGCCAGCAGCGTGGACGGCTACGAGCAGTACTTC.

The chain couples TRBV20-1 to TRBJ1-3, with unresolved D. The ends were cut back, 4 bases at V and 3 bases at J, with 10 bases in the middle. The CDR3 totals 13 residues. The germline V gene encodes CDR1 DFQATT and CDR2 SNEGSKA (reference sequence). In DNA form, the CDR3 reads TGCAGTGCTACCGGACCGATTGGAAACACCATATATTTT. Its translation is CSATGPIGNTIYF.

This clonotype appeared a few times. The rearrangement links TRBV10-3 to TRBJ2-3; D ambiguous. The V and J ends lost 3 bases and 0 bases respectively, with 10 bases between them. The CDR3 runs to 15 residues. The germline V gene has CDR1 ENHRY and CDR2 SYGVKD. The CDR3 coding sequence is TGTGCCATCAGTGATCCACCCGAGAGCACAGATACGCAGTATTTT. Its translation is CAISDPPESTDTQYF.

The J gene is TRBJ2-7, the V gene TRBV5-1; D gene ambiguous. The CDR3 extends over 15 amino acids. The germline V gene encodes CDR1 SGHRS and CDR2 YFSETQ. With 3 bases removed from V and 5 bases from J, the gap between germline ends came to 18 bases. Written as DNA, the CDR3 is TGCGCCAGCAGCTCGTGGCCCAGCCCCGGTGACGAGCAGTACTTC. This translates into CASSSWPSPGDEQYF.

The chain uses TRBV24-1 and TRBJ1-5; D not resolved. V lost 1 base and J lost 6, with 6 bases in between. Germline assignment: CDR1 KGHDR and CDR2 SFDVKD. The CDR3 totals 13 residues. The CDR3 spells CATSDFPGQPQHF. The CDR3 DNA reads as TGTGCCACCAGTGATTTCCCGGGTCAGCCCCAGCATTTT.

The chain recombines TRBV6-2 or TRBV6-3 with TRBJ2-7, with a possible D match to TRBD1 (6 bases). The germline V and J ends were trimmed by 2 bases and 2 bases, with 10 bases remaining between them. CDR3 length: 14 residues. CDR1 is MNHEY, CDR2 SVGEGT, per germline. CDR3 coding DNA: TGTGCCAGCAGTTACGACAGGTCTCCCTACGAGCAGTACTTC. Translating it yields CASSYDRSPYEQYF.

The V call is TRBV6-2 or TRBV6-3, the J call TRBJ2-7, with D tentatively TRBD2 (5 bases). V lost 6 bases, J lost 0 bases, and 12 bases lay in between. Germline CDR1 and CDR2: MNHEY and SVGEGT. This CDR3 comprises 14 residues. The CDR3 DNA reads TGTGCCAGCAGCCCCGGACTGAACTCCTACGAGCAGTACTTC. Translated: CASSPGLNSYEQYF.

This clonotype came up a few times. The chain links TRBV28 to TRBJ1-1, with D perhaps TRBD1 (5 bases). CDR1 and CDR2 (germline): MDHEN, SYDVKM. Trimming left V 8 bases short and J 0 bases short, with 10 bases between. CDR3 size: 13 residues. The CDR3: CASRDGLNTEAFF. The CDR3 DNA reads TGTGCCAGCCGGGACGGCTTGAACACTGAAGCTTTCTTT.

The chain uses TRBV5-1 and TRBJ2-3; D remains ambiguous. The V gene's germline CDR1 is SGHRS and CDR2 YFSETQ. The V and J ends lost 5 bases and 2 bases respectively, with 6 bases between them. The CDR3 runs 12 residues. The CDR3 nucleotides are TGCGCCAGCAGGGTAGACACAGATACGCAGTATTTT. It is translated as CASRVDTDTQYF.

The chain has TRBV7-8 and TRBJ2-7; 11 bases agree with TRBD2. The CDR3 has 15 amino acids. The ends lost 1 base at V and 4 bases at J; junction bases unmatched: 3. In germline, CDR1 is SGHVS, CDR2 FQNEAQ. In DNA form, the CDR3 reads TGTGCCAGCAGCTTAGAAACTAGCGGGAGTTACGAGCAGTACTTC. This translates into CASSLETSGSYEQYF.

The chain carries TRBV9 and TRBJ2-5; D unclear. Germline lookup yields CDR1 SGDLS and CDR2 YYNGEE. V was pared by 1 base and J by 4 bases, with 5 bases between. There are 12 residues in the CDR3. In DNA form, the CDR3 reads TGTGCCAGCAGCGTATCGGGAGAGACCCAGTACTTC. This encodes CASSVSGETQYF.

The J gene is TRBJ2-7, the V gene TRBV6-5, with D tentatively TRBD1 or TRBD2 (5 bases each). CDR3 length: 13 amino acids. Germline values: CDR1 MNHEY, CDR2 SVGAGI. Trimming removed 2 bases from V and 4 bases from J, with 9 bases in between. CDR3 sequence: CASSYGGLYEQYF. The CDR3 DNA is TGTGCCAGCAGTTACGGGGGTTTGTACGAGCAGTACTTC.

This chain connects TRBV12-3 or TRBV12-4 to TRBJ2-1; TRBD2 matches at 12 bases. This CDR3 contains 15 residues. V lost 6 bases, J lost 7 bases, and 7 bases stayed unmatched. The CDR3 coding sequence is TGTGCCAGCAGCCTGACTAGCGGGAGCCAGAATGAGCAGTTCTTC. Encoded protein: CASSLTSGSQNEQFF.

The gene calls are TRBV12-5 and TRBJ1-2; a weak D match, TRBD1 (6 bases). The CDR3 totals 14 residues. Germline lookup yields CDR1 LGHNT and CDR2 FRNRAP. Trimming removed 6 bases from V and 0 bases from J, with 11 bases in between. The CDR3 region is CASGTGQPNYGYTF. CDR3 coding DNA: TGTGCTAGTGGCACCGGACAGCCTAACTATGGCTACACCTTC.

The CDR3: CASRPSGIAYEQYF. Here the CDR3 DNA reads TGTGCCAGCAGACCTAGCGGGATTGCCTACGAGCAGTACTTC. The chain couples TRBV6-6 to TRBJ2-7; 9 nucleotides align to TRBD2. The V gene end was trimmed by 6 bases and the J gene end by 2 bases; junction bases not matched to a gene: 5. The CDR3 runs to 14 residues. Germline-derived CDR1 and CDR2 are MNHNY and SVGAGI (reference sequence).

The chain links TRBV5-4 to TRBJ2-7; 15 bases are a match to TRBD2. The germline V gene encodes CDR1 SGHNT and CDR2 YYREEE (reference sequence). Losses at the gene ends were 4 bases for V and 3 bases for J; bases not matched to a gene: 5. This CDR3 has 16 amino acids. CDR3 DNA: TGTGCCAGCAGCGCCAGGGGACTAGCGGGGGGCTACGAGCAGTACTTC. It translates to CASSARGLAGGYEQYF.

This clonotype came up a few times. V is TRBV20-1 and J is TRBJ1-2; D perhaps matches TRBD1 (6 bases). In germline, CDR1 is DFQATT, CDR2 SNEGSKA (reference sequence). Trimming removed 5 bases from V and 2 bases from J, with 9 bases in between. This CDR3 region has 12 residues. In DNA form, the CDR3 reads TGCAGTGCTCGGGACACCAACTATGGCTACACCTTC. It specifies CSARDTNYGYTF.

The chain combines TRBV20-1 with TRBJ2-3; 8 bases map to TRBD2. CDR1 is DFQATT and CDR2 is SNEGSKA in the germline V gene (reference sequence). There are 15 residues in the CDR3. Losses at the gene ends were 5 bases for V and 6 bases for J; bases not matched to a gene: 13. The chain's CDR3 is CSAGSSGGIRDTQYF. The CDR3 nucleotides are TGCAGTGCTGGAAGCTCGGGGGGGATTCGTGATACGCAGTATTTT.

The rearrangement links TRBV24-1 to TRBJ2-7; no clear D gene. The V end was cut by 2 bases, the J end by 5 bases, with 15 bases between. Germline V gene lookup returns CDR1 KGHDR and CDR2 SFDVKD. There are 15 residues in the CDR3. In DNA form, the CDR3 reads TGTGCCACCAGTGATTGGGAAGACGGGCGCCACGAGCAGTACTTC. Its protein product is CATSDWEDGRHEQYF.

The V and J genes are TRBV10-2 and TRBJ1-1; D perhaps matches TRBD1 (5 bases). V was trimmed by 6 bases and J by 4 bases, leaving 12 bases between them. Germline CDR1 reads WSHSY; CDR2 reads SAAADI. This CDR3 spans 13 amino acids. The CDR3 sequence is CASRRGGGTEAFF. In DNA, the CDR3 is TGCGCCAGCAGGCGGGGGGGTGGCACTGAAGCTTTCTTT.

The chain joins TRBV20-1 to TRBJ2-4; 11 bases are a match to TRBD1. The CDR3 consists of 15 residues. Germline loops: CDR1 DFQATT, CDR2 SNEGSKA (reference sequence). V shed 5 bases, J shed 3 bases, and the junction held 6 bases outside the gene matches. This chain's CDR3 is CSAEPGQGVKNIQYF. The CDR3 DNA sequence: TGCAGTGCTGAACCGGGACAGGGGGTCAAAAACATTCAGTACTTC.

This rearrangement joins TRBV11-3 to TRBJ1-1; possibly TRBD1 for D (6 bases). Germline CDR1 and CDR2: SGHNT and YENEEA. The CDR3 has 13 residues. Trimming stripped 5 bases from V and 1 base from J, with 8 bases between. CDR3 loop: CASSRGGNTEAFF. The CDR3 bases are TGTGCCAGCAGCAGAGGGGGGAACACTGAAGCTTTCTTT.

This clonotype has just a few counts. The CDR3 loop is CASSGVPRDTQYF. As DNA, the CDR3 is TGTGCCAGCAGCGGGGTCCCGAGGGATACGCAGTATTTT. The J gene is TRBJ2-3, the V gene TRBV7-9; D is unresolved. Trimming took 5 bases from V and 6 from J, leaving 12 bases between them. Germline V gene sequence: CDR1 SEHNR, CDR2 FQNEAQ (reference sequence). The CDR3 has 13 amino acids.

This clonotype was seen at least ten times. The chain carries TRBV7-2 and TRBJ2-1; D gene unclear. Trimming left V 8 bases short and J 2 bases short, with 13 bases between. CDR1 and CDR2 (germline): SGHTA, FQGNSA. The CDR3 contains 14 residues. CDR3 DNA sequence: TGTGCCAGCGGATCCAACAGAGCCTACAATGAGCAGTTCTTC. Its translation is CASGSNRAYNEQFF.